These T cell receptor beta chains were read from a single sample in a study of shared clonotypes between healthy human individuals. Produced via immunoSEQ multiplex PCR; TCRdb's table is partial and in-frame only. The table includes 2 million to 3 million clones, about 92% detected once. Sequenced material: naive CD4+ T cells sorted from blood. The receptors stem from a young man in good health. The CDR3 runs from the conserved cysteine through the conserved F or W. Fields, in order: clone size, V gene, D gene, J gene, CDR3 DNA, CDR3 protein. D genes are given only for firm matches. Size tells how often a clone was seen (once, few, many) or the class of an expanded clone, and some rows leave it out.

clone_size: NA
v_call: TRBV25-1
d_call: NA
j_call: TRBJ1-2
cdr3_nt: TGTGCCAGCACCACAGCGGAAGGCTTCGGCTACACCTTC
cdr3_aa: CASTTAEGFGYTF

clone_size: NA
v_call: TRBV2
d_call: NA
j_call: TRBJ2-4
cdr3_nt: TGTGCCAGCAGTGAGGGCCGGGGCATTCAGTACTTC
cdr3_aa: CASSEGRGIQYF

clone_size: NA
v_call: TRBV12-5
d_call: NA
j_call: TRBJ2-2
cdr3_nt: TGTGCTAGTCAACTTAATACGAACACCGGGGAGCTGTTTTTT
cdr3_aa: CASQLNTNTGELFF

clone_size: few
v_call: TRBV10-3
d_call: NA
j_call: TRBJ2-7
cdr3_nt: TGTGCCATCAGTGAGTCAAGGGATCAGTACTTC
cdr3_aa: CAISESRDQYF

clone_size: NA
v_call: TRBV19
d_call: NA
j_call: TRBJ2-7
cdr3_nt: TGTGCCAGTAGTATAGATACGGGCGGAACCTACGAGCAGTACTTC
cdr3_aa: CASSIDTGGTYEQYF

clone_size: NA
v_call: TRBV6-5
d_call: TRBD2
j_call: TRBJ2-3
cdr3_nt: TGTGCCAGCAGCGACCCCTCGGGGGGGACAGATACGCAGTATTTT
cdr3_aa: CASSDPSGGTDTQYF

clone_size: NA
v_call: TRBV10-2
d_call: NA
j_call: TRBJ2-1
cdr3_nt: TGCGCCAGCAGTGAGTCGGCAGGATCCTACAATGAGCAGTTCTTC
cdr3_aa: CASSESAGSYNEQFF

clone_size: NA
v_call: TRBV10-3
d_call: NA
j_call: TRBJ2-3
cdr3_nt: TGTGCCATCAGTGAAGAGTGGTATACGCAGTATTTT
cdr3_aa: CAISEEWYTQYF

clone_size: NA
v_call: TRBV27
d_call: NA
j_call: TRBJ2-7
cdr3_nt: TGTGCCAGCAGTCTATCAACGGTGGATGAGTACGAGCAGTACTTC
cdr3_aa: CASSLSTVDEYEQYF

clone_size: NA
v_call: TRBV7-9
d_call: NA
j_call: TRBJ2-5
cdr3_nt: TGTGCCCTAAACCACCCGGGCCACCAAGAGACCCAGTACTTC
cdr3_aa: CALNHPGHQETQYF

clone_size: NA
v_call: TRBV7-9
d_call: NA
j_call: TRBJ1-1
cdr3_nt: TGTGCCAGCAGCTTAGGTGGGATTTTCTCCACTGAAGCTTTCTTT
cdr3_aa: CASSLGGIFSTEAFF

clone_size: NA
v_call: TRBV7-9
d_call: TRBD2
j_call: TRBJ2-3
cdr3_nt: TGTGCCAGCAGCTCCCAGCGGACTAGCGGGTCTAGCACAGATACGCAGTATTTT
cdr3_aa: CASSSQRTSGSSTDTQYF